This T cell receptor (beta chain) was identified in a study of blood T cell repertoires in COVID-19. CDR3 length: 14 amino acids. V was trimmed by 7 bases and J by 2 bases, leaving 12 bases between them. Germline V gene lookup returns CDR1 MNHEY and CDR2 SVGAGI. TCRdb keeps only in-frame clones here, not all; method: immunoSEQ multiplex PCR. Among approximately 230,000 clones listed, 82% were seen once. Living in about two dozen US areas, the participants were between roughly 18 and 90 years of age. Symptom resolution, clearance, or two negative PCRs marked donors in Cohort 3 as recovered. This TCR came from a man aged 35 to 55 who had recovered from COVID-19. Sequencing used PBMCs or T cells enriched from blood (not recorded which). This sequence joins TRBV6-5 and TRBJ1-5; perhaps TRBD1 as D (5 bases). For the CDR3, the DNA is TGTGCCAGCATGTCCGACAGTCGCAATCAGCCCCAGCATTTT. Protein product: CASMSDSRNQPQHF.